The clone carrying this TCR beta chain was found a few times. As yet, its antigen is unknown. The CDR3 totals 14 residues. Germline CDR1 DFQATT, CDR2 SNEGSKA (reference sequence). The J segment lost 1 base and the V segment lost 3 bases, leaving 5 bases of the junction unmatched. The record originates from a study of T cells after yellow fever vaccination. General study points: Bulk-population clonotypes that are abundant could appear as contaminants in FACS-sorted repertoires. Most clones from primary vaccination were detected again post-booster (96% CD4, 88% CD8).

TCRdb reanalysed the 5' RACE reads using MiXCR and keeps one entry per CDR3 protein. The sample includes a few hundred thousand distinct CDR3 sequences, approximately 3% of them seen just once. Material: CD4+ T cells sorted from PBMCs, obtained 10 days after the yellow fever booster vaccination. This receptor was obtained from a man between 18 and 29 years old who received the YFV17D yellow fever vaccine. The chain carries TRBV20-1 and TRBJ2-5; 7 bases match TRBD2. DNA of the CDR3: TGCAGTGCTAGTGGGGCTAGCGGCCAAGAGACCCAGTACTTC. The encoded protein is CSASGASGQETQYF.